These 17 T cell receptor beta chains were all obtained from the same sample, sequenced in a study of molecular identifiers for immune sequencing clone quantification. One entry per CDR3 protein results from TCRdb running MiXCR on the PCR reads. The sample includes approximately 500,000 distinct CDR3 sequences, 20% to 25% seen only once; the top ten take about 0.78%. Sequenced material: naive CD8+ T cells from blood, with Jurkat cell RNA spiked in. As for subset: FACS-sorted CD8+CD4-CCR7+CD45RA+ naive T cells. All receptors derive from a human donor in good health. Some libraries in this study had Jurkat cell RNA spiked in.

Notes on this clonotype: A junction end diverges from the germline sequence, so it may reflect a read error. The chain links TRBV4-3 to TRBJ1-5; D possibly corresponds to TRBD1 (6 bases). The CDR3 length is 14 residues. CDR1 and CDR2 (germline): LGHNA, YSLEER. The CDR3 DNA sequence: TGCGCCAGCTGCCAAGTACAGGGATTTCTGCCCCAGCATTTT. This gives the protein CASCQVQGFLPQHF.

This clonotype has only a few counts. The chain is built from TRBV27 and TRBJ1-3, with D unclear. The length of the CDR3 is 13 residues. The ends were cut back, 7 bases at V and 9 bases at J, with 16 bases in the middle. Germline loops: CDR1 MNHEY, CDR2 SMNVEV (reference sequence). The CDR3, as DNA: TGTGCCAGCAAAGATTGGCGGGAGTCCACCATATATTTT. Translation gives CASKDWRESTIYF.

V usage is TRBV7-9 and J usage is TRBJ2-7; 10 nucleotides line up with TRBD1. The V gene's germline CDR1 is SEHNR and CDR2 FQNEAQ (reference sequence). V lost 6 bases to trimming and J lost 1 base; unmatched junction nucleotides: 6. This CDR3 comprises 15 residues. The CDR3 nucleotides read TGTGCCAGCAGTCCCGACAGGGGGCGTTCCTACGAGCAGTACTTC. This translates into CASSPDRGRSYEQYF.

As concerns this clonotype: It may be a read error: a sequence one base away is much more abundant. V is TRBV7-2 and J is TRBJ2-3; D is unresolved. The V and J ends lost 1 base and 2 bases respectively, with 10 bases between them. The CDR3 consists of 15 residues. Germline V lookup: CDR1 SGHTA, CDR2 FQGNSA. Here the CDR3 DNA reads TGTGCCAGCAGCTTAGTCGGAGAGTACACAGATACGCAGTATTTT. This codes for CASSLVGEYTDTQYF.

This clonotype was detected many times. V gene TRBV5-5 combines with J gene TRBJ2-5, with 7 bases lining up with TRBD2. V dropped 4 bases and J dropped 0; count of bases not matched to a gene: 6. Germline CDR1 is SGHKS and CDR2 is YYEKEE (reference sequence). The CDR3 is 15 residues long. CDR3 amino acids: CASSRDYIHQETQYF. DNA of the CDR3: TGTGCCAGCAGCCGGGACTACATACACCAAGAGACCCAGTACTTC. The full variable domain, in which reference TRBV5-5 and TRBJ2-5 provide the parts outside the CDR3, is DAGVTQSPTHLIKTRGQQVTLRCSPISGHKSVSWYQQVLGQGPQFIFQYYEKEERGRGNFPDRFSARQFPNYSSELNVNALLLGDSALYLCASSRDYIHQETQYFGPGTRLLVL.

This clonotype was seen a handful of times. This chain uses TRBV20-1 with TRBJ2-5; D remains unclear. The CDR3 consists of 12 residues. With 6 bases removed from V and 5 bases from J, the gap between germline ends came to 13 bases. CDR1 is DFQATT, CDR2 SNEGSKA, per germline (reference sequence). CDR3: CSAVPVMETQYF. The CDR3 DNA follows: TGCAGTGCCGTTCCGGTGATGGAGACCCAGTACTTC.

V is TRBV7-2 and J is TRBJ2-7, with a weak D call TRBD2 (6 bases). V was trimmed by 4 bases and J by 7 bases, leaving 14 bases between them. Germline CDR1 is SGHTA and CDR2 is FQGNSA. The CDR3 runs to 13 residues. The chain's CDR3 is CASSSPPGEEQYF. The CDR3 DNA reads TGTGCCAGCAGCTCACCCCCGGGGGAGGAGCAGTACTTC.

This clonotype was observed a handful of times. The chain has TRBV7-9 and TRBJ2-2; D is unresolved. This CDR3 is 13 amino acids long. Germline assignment: CDR1 SEHNR and CDR2 FQNEAQ (reference sequence). Trimming removed 5 bases at V and 6 bases at J, with 10 bases between. The CDR3 here is CASSPTLPGELFF. CDR3 in DNA: TGTGCCAGCAGCCCCACTTTGCCCGGGGAGCTGTTTTTT.

This clonotype was found a few times. The V gene is TRBV10-2, the J gene TRBJ2-2; TRBD2 might be the D (5 bases). The germline V gene encodes CDR1 WSHSY and CDR2 SAAADI. The V end lost 7 bases, the J end lost 0 bases, and 15 bases lay between the germline ends. The CDR3 totals 16 residues. CDR3 sequence reads: CASKGVRLTNTGELFF. CDR3 bases: TGCGCCAGCAAGGGAGTGCGGCTGACGAACACCGGGGAGCTGTTTTTT.

This clonotype has a handful of counts. The chain has TRBV11-2 and TRBJ1-6, with D unresolved. V was trimmed by 5 bases and J by 4 bases, leaving 9 bases between them. The CDR3 runs to 14 residues. Germline V CDR1 and CDR2: SGHAT, FQNNGV. The CDR3 region is CASSLTPYNSPLHF. The DNA for the CDR3 is TGTGCCAGCAGCCTGACGCCTTATAATTCACCCCTCCACTTT.

This clonotype was detected only a few times. The rearrangement joins TRBV6-1 to TRBJ2-7; unclear D gene. V shed 3 bases and J shed 4 bases, with 19 bases lying between them. The CDR3 loop spans 16 amino acids. The germline CDR1 and CDR2 sequences are MNHNS and SASEGT. CDR3 bases: TGTGCCAGCAGTGACGACGTTTATCCCCCGAATTACGAGCAGTACTTC. It is translated as CASSDDVYPPNYEQYF.

Comment on this clonotype: The CDR3 does not end in the conserved phenylalanine or tryptophan, so this is likely a read error. The chain employs TRBV20-1 and TRBJ2-7; 9 bases match TRBD2. The CDR3 is 13 residues long. V shed 2 bases, J shed 3 bases, and the junction held 2 bases outside the gene matches. The germline gives CDR1 DFQATT, CDR2 SNEGSKA (reference sequence). The CDR3 DNA sequence: TGCAGTGCTAGATTAGCGGGGGACTACGAGCAGTACTGC. It yields the protein CSARLAGDYEQYC.

The chain joins TRBV27 to TRBJ2-5, with TRBD2 as a possible D gene (6 bases). Trimming shortened V by 3 bases and J by 3 bases, and 11 bases separated the two germline ends. There are 14 residues in the CDR3. Germline V gene sequence: CDR1 MNHEY, CDR2 SMNVEV (reference sequence). CDR3 in amino acids: CASSFLAGKETQYF. DNA for the CDR3: TGTGCCAGCAGTTTTCTTGCGGGGAAAGAGACCCAGTACTTC.

For this clonotype: Just one base apart from a much larger clone, this may be a read error. The V gene is TRBV3-1, the J gene TRBJ2-3, with D unresolved. Germline values: CDR1 LGHDT, CDR2 YNNKEL (reference sequence). There are 12 residues in the CDR3. In DNA form, the CDR3 reads TGTGCCTGCAGCCAAGATGGCCGTGTGCAGTATTTT. Translation gives CACSQDGRVQYF.

The V and J genes are TRBV30 and TRBJ2-7, with D possibly being TRBD1 (6 bases). This CDR3 is built from 14 residues. Trimming removed 4 bases at V and 0 bases at J, with 13 bases between. Germline V lookup: CDR1 GTSNPN, CDR2 SVGIG (reference sequence). The CDR3 region has the DNA TGTGCCTGGACCGACAGGTACAACTCCTACGAGCAGTACTTC. This encodes CAWTDRYNSYEQYF.

In its sample, this clonotype was seen a few times. V is TRBV19 and J is TRBJ2-3; 7 bases fit TRBD1. V gave up 4 bases and J gave up 2 bases; unmatched junction bases: 6. The CDR3 extends over 15 amino acids. Per germline, CDR1 LNHDA and CDR2 SQIVND (reference sequence). This CDR3 is CASSKWDSTTDTQYF. The CDR3 bases are TGTGCCAGTAGTAAATGGGACAGCACCACAGATACGCAGTATTTT. The full variable domain, rest sourced from reference TRBV19 and TRBJ2-3, is DGGITQSPKYLFRKEGQNVTLSCEQNLNHDAMYWYRQDPGQGLRLIYYSQIVNDFQKGDIAEGYSVSREKKESFPLTVTSAQKNPTAFYLCASSKWDSTTDTQYFGPGTRLTVL.

At least ten counts were recorded for this clonotype. V is TRBV4-1 and J is TRBJ2-5, with D perhaps matching TRBD1 (6 bases). V was trimmed by 3 bases and J by 2 bases, leaving 10 bases between them. This CDR3 contains 14 residues. Germline V gives CDR1 MGHRA, CDR2 YSYEKL. The CDR3 DNA follows: TGCGCCAGCAGCCAGGGGGCCACACAAGAGACCCAGTACTTC. It encodes CASSQGATQETQYF.